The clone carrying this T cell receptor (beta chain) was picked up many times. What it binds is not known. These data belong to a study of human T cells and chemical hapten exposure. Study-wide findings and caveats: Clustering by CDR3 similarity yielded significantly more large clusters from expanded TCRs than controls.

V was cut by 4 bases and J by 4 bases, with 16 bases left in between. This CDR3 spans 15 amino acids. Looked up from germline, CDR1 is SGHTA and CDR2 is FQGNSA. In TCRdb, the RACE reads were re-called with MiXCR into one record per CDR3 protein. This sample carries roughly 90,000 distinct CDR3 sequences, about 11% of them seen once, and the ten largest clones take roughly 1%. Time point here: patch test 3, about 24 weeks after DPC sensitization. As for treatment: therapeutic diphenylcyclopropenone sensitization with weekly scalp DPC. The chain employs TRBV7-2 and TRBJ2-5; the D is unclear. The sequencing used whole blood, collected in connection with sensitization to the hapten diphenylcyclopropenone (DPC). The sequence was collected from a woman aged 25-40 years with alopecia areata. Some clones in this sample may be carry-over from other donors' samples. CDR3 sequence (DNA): TGTGCCAGCAGCTCTAGAGGTGGTCGGGTAGAGACCCAGTACTTC. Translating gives CASSSRGGRVETQYF.